The entry below gives a single T cell receptor (beta chain) sequence along with its context. Its antigen is not known. The data belong to a study of identical twins. The study's findings and limits: The degree of excess twin sharing was weaker in beta out-of-frame sequences. In drawing conclusions, the study used cross-sectional statistical analysis and did not follow the same donors. Models came in too low on out-of-frame TCR alpha sharing in monozygotic twins.

TCRdb fed the 5' RACE reads into MiXCR, producing one record per CDR3 protein. This sample yields hundreds of thousands of distinct CDR3 sequences, of which around 6% are seen a single time; around 1.7% belongs to the top ten. The TCR originated in a man aged 18-30 years in good health. The source material was naive T cells sorted from blood.

The CDR3 protein is CASSPETSSGANVLTF. The CDR3 coding sequence is TGTGCCAGCTCTCCCGAGACTAGCTCTGGGGCCAACGTCCTGACTTTC. The chain employs TRBV18 and TRBJ2-6; tentative D call: TRBD2 (6 bases). CDR1 KGHSH and CDR2 LQKENI come from the germline V gene. Deletions cut 6 bases from V and 0 bases from J, with 12 bases between. This CDR3 region has 16 residues.